Described below is a single TCR beta chain sequence and its context. Antigen unknown. PCR was performed a second time for roughly 7 to 12 cycles using a sample-barcoded 5' primer and a J-beta primer mix. TCRdb itself ran the 5' RACE reads through MiXCR, one entry per CDR3 protein. The sample has around 1.5 million distinct CDR3 sequences; around 36% are singletons. Per sample, at least 5 micrograms of total RNA were extracted. The V gene lost 4 bases and the J gene lost 1 base, with 13 bases spanning the gap. From germline, CDR1 is SGHRS and CDR2 YFSETQ. The length of the CDR3 is 15 residues. The sample originates from a study of blood T cells in healthy people across ages. General observations from the study: Unsorted PBMCs prevented conclusive naive versus antigen-experienced comparison.

The receptor's source is a woman in her 30s in good health. This chain connects TRBV5-1 to TRBJ2-3; D may be TRBD1 or TRBD2 (5 bases each). Input material: blood. This CDR3 reads CASSDGDPRTDTQYF. In DNA form, the CDR3 reads TGCGCCAGCAGCGACGGGGACCCGCGCACAGATACGCAGTATTTT.